This TCR beta chain was observed in a study of blood T cell repertoires in COVID-19 (TCRdb year 2020). Describing the broader study: Collaborator samples came from the United States, Italy and Spain and covered acute and convalescent phases of COVID-19. The material from the prospective study consisted of cDNA or gDNA derived from T cells, B-cell-depleted T cells, or PBMCs. Deeply sampled blood TCRbeta repertoires from subjects exposed to, actively infected with, or recovered from COVID-19 were included in the dataset. The repertoires were released in a freely available public database intended as a resource for research on the immune response to SARS-CoV-2. Samples were obtained from the ongoing ImmuneRACE study (first 160 participants) and from about 1,300 subjects provided by 6 global collaborators. A de-identified subject ID, COVID-19 status, age in years and sex were almost always included in the sample metadata. Where HLA class I and class II types were available, the types were taken from metadata supplied by the sample provider, not from assay-based typing. Findings and caveats that apply to the study as a whole: The amount of clinical and demographic metadata varied by source and participant and was provided uncurated.

In Seattle, one collaborating source enrolled patients while the infection was active and tracked those patients longitudinally over the course of disease. Each collaborating institution followed its own protocols to collect whole blood in K2EDTA tubes. For TCRbeta analysis, collaborator samples were shipped as frozen whole blood, as isolated PBMCs, or as DNA extracted from either sample type. Worth noting for this clone: Its antigen specificity is not known. Per-nucleotide qualities are absent, and no much larger clonotype sits a single base away. Distinct nucleotide sequences in the sample also encode this CDR3.

The immunoSEQ Assay, a bias-controlled multiplex PCR, was used to amplify TCRbeta CDR3 regions from genomic DNA. In the source study's methods: Nucleated cell counts per sample were estimated from amplification of reference gene primers within the assay. Sequence reads were collapsed and filtered to measure the absolute abundance of every unique TCRbeta CDR3 rearrangement. For each sample, productive Simpson clonality was calculated as the square root of Simpson's diversity index across productive rearrangements. TCRdb's version of the immuneACCESS table is confined to in-frame rearrangements and falls short of the full clone set. An unresolved V gene accounts for under half of the shortfall where checked; the remainder is of unknown origin. That table furnishes V, J and clone size, whereas the DNA furnished D and trimming. This sample has 150,000 to 200,000 clones in its table, and roughly four fifths of those were observed once. The ten top clones hold around 8% of the sample.

The CDR3, from cysteine to phenylalanine, totals 14 residues. This entry keeps only the CDR3 DNA: 42 bases, framed from base 1. Via the germline V gene (reference sequence), CDR1 is SGHNT and CDR2 YYREEE. Deletion took 1 base off V and 2 bases off J, with a span of 9 bases between the germline ends. The TCR sequence derives from a woman in her seventies with COVID-19, enrolled during active disease. In this chain, TRBV5-4 is recombined with TRBJ1-1; TRBD1 is a possible D gene, resting on 5 matching bases. The sample comprised peripheral blood. The CDR3 region has the sequence CASSLTGLNTEAFF. The nucleotide sequence is TGTGCCAGCAGCTTGACAGGCTTAAACACTGAAGCTTTCTTT. Here the CDR3 is joined to the reference TRBV5-4 and TRBJ1-1 genes, and the full variable domain is: ETGVTQSPTHLIKTRGQQVTLRCSSQSGHNTVSWYQQALGQGPQFIFQYYREEENGRGNFPPRFSGLQFPNYSSELNVNALELDDSALYLCASSLTGLNTEAFFGQGTRLTVV.